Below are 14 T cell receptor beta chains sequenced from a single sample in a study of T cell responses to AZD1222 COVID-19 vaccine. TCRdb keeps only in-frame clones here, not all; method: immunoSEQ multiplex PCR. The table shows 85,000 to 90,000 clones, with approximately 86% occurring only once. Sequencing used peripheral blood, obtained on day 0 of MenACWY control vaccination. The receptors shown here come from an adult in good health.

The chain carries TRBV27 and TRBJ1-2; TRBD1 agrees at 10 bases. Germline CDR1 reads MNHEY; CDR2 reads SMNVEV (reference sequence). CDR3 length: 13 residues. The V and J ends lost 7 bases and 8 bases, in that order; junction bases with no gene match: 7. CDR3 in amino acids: CASTTGTGDGYTF. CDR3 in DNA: TGTGCCAGCACTACCGGGACAGGGGACGGCTACACCTTC.

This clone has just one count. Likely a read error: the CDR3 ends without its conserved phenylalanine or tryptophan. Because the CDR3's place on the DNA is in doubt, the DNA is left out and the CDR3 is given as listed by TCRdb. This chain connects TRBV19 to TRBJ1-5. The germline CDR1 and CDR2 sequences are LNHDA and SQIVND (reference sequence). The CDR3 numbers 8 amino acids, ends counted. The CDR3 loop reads CASSMWGG.

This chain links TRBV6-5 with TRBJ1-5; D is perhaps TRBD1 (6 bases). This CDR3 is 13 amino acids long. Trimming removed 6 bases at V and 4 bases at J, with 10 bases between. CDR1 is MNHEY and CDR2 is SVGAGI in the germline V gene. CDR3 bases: TGTGCCAGCAGCGGACAGTTTAATCAGCCCCAGCATTTT. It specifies CASSGQFNQPQHF.

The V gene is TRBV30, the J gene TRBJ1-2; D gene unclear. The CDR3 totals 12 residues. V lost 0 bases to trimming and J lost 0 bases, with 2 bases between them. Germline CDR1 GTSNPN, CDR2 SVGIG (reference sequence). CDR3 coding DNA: TGTGCCTGGAGTGTGGCTAACTATGGCTACACCTTC. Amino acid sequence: CAWSVANYGYTF.

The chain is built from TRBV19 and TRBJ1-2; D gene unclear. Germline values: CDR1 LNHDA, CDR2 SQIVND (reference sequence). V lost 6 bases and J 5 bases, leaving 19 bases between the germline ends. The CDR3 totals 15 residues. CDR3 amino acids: CASRTSEELAYGYTF. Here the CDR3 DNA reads TGTGCCAGTAGGACATCGGAGGAACTAGCATATGGCTACACCTTC.

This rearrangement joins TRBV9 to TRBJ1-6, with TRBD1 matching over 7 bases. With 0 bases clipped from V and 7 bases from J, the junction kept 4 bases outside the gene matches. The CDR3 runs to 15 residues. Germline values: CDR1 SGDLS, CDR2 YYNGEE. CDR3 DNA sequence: TGTGCCAGCAGCGTAGAAGGGGGCGGCAATTCACCCCTCCACTTT. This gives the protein CASSVEGGGNSPLHF.

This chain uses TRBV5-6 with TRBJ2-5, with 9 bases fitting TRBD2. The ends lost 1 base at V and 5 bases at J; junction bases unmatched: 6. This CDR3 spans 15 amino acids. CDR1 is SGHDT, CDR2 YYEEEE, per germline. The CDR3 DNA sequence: TGTGCCAGCAGCTTGATGCGGGGGGGCCTTGAGACCCAGTACTTC. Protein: CASSLMRGGLETQYF.

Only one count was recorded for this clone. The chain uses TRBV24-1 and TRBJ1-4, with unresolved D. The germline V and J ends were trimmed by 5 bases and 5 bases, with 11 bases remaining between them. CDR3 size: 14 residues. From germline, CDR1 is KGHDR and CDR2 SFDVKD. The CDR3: CATSGPGGNEKLFF. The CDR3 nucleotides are TGTGCCACCAGTGGCCCAGGAGGAAATGAAAAACTGTTTTTT.

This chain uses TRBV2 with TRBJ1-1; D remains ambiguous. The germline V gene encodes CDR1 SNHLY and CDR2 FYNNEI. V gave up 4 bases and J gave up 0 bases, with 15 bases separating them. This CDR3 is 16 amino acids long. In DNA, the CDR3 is TGTGCCAGCAGTGCGGAGGCAGCCCGGGTGAACACTGAAGCTTTCTTT. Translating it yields CASSAEAARVNTEAFF.

DNA of the CDR3: TGCAGCGTCCACGCGACTAGCGGGGTTTGGGATGAGCAGTTCTTC. It codes for CSVHATSGVWDEQFF. The chain recombines TRBV29-1 with TRBJ2-1; 11 bases are shared with TRBD2. CDR1 is SQVTM, CDR2 ANQGSEA, per germline. V was pared by 6 bases and J by 8 bases, with 12 bases of the junction left unmatched. The CDR3 is made up of 15 amino acids.

DNA of the CDR3: TGCAGGGTGGGGGCCTCCTACGAGCAGTACTTC. Protein: CRVGASYEQYF. The V call is TRBV20-1, the J call TRBJ2-7, with a possible D match to TRBD1 (6 bases). The length of the CDR3 is 11 residues. Germline values: CDR1 DFQATT, CDR2 SNEGSKA (reference sequence).

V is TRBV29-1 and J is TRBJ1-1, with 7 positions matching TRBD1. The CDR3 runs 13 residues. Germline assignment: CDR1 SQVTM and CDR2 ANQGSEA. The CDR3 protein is CTCFGTANTEAFF. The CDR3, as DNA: TGCACCTGTTTTGGGACAGCGAACACTGAAGCTTTCTTT.

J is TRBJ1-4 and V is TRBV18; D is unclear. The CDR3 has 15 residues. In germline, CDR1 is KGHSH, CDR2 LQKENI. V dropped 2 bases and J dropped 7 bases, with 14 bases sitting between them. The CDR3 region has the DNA TGTGCCAGCTCACCAGAGACACAGACGAGTGAAAAACTGTTTTTT. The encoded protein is CASSPETQTSEKLFF.

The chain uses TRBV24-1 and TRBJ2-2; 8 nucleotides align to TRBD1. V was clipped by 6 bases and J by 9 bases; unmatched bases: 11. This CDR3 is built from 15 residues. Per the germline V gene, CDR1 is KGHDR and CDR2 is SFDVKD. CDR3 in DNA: TGTGCCACCAGTTCTCTGACAGGGGCGGGCCGGGAGCTGTTTTTT. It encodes CATSSLTGAGRELFF.